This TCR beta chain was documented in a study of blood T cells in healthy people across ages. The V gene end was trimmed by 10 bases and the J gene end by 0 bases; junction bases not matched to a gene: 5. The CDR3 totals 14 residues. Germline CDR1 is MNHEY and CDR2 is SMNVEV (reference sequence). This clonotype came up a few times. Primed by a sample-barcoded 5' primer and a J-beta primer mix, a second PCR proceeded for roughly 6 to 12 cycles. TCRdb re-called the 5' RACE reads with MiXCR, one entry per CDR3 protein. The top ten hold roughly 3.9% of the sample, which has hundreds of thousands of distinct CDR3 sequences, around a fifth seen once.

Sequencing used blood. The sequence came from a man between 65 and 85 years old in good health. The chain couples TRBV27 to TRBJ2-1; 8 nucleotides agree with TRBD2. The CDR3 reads CATRTSGSYNEQFF. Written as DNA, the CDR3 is TGTGCCACCCGAACTAGCGGCTCCTACAATGAGCAGTTCTTC.